These T cell receptor beta chains were read from a single sample in a study of regulatory T cells in long-lasting Graves disease. TCRdb called the multiplex PCR reads again in MiXCR, with one record for every CDR3 protein. Among hundreds of thousands of distinct CDR3 sequences listed, 15% to 20% were seen once. Sample: peripheral blood mononuclear cells (PBMCs), taken when the disease was refractory, from a patient treated with antithyroid drugs. These receptor sequences come from a female donor with Graves disease. Each CDR3 is given with its conserved first and last residue. The D gene is left open where the match is weak. Clone size is not always given. Where it is, it says once, few, many or a class for expanded clones.

D: TRBD2; V: TRBV4-1; J: TRBJ2-7; size: .; DNA: TGCGCCAGCAGCCAAGTTTTTGTGGTAGGGAGGGAGTACGAGCAGTACTTC; CDR3: CASSQVFVVGREYEQYF
D: TRBD1; V: TRBV29-1; J: TRBJ2-7; size: many; DNA: TGCAGCGTTGAAGACAGACAGGGGTTAGGGGTCTCCTACGAGCAGTACTTC; CDR3: CSVEDRQGLGVSYEQYF
D: .; V: TRBV7-8; J: TRBJ2-1; size: .; DNA: TGTGCCAGCAGCCCCCTCCTTCGGAGGGAGCAGTTCTTC; CDR3: CASSPLLRREQFF
D: .; V: TRBV7-9; J: TRBJ1-1; size: .; DNA: TGTGCCAGCAGCTTAGTTAGCAAGAACACTGAAGCTTTCTTT; CDR3: CASSLVSKNTEAFF
D: .; V: TRBV6-1; J: TRBJ2-5; size: .; DNA: TGTGCCACCCCCGATGGGGTGGAGACCCAGTACTTC; CDR3: CATPDGVETQYF
D: TRBD1; V: TRBV12-3/TRBV12-4; J: TRBJ2-3; size: once; DNA: TGTGCCAGCCGGGACAGGGTGTGGACAGATACGCAGTATTTT; CDR3: CASRDRVWTDTQYF
D: TRBD1; V: TRBV2; J: TRBJ2-5; size: .; DNA: TGTGCCAGCAGTGCCGGGACAGGGTACCAAGAGACCCAGTACTTC; CDR3: CASSAGTGYQETQYF
D: .; V: TRBV18; J: TRBJ2-5; size: few; DNA: TGTGCCAGCTCACCAGGGGAGGCAGCGTATATAGAGACCCAGTACTTC; CDR3: CASSPGEAAYIETQYF
D: .; V: TRBV30; J: TRBJ1-4; size: many; DNA: TGTGCCTGTCCGGGCTTCAATGAAAAACTGTTTTTT; CDR3: CACPGFNEKLFF
D: .; V: TRBV5-5; J: TRBJ1-4; size: few; DNA: TGTGCCAGCAGCTTACTCGAGGGAAAACTGTTTTTT; CDR3: CASSLLEGKLFF
D: TRBD1; V: TRBV5-1; J: TRBJ2-4; size: .; DNA: TGCGCCAGCAGCAAGGGACAGGGGGAACTGAGGTACTTC; CDR3: CASSKGQGELRYF
D: TRBD2; V: TRBV27; J: TRBJ2-2; size: .; DNA: TGTGCCAGCAGTTTAGGTAGCGGGGTCGGGGAGCTGTTTTTT; CDR3: CASSLGSGVGELFF
D: TRBD2; V: TRBV12-3/TRBV12-4; J: TRBJ2-5; size: many; DNA: TGTGCCAGCAGTTTGGTGCTCGGAGCGGGGGGGCCAGAGACCCAGTACTTC; CDR3: CASSLVLGAGGPETQYF
D: TRBD1; V: TRBV11-2; J: TRBJ1-1; size: many; DNA: TGTGCCAGCAGCAGCATACAGGGGTATGGGGCTGAAGCTTTCTTT; CDR3: CASSSIQGYGAEAFF
D: .; V: TRBV7-9; J: TRBJ2-5; size: few; DNA: TGTGCCAGCAGCGCCCCCGGGGCTAAGAGCCAAGAGACCCAGTACTTC; CDR3: CASSAPGAKSQETQYF
D: .; V: TRBV5-1; J: TRBJ1-4; size: many; DNA: TGCGCCAGCAGCCCAACAGGGCATAATGAAAAACTGTTTTTT; CDR3: CASSPTGHNEKLFF
D: TRBD2; V: TRBV6-1; J: TRBJ2-7; size: many; DNA: TGTGCCAGCAGGGGAGCGGGAAGGAGCTCCTACGAGCAGTACTTC; CDR3: CASRGAGRSSYEQYF
D: TRBD1; V: TRBV19; J: TRBJ1-5; size: few; DNA: TGTGCCAGTAGTATCACAGGGGGCGCCCTCGGCAATCAGCCCCAGCATTTT; CDR3: CASSITGGALGNQPQHF
D: TRBD1; V: TRBV3-1; J: TRBJ1-2; size: many; DNA: TGTGCCAGCCGGGGGACCGAGACAGGGGGCTATGGCTACACCTTC; CDR3: CASRGTETGGYGYTF
D: TRBD2; V: TRBV29-1; J: TRBJ2-5; size: many; DNA: TGCAGCGTTGAAGAAAGAGCGGGAGGGAGAGAGACCCAGTACTTC; CDR3: CSVEERAGGRETQYF
D: .; V: TRBV11-2; J: TRBJ1-6; size: many; DNA: TGTGCCAGCAGCTTAGATGCGGGTCTTGGTTCACCCCTCCACTTT; CDR3: CASSLDAGLGSPLHF
D: .; V: TRBV15; J: TRBJ2-7; size: many; DNA: TGTGCCACCAGCAGAGATAAGGCGCCGCAGTACTTC; CDR3: CATSRDKAPQYF
D: .; V: TRBV4-1; J: TRBJ2-7; size: few; DNA: TGCGCCAGCAGCCAAGACATAATTTCCTCCTACGAGCAGTACTTC; CDR3: CASSQDIISSYEQYF
D: TRBD1; V: TRBV7-2; J: TRBJ2-6; size: .; DNA: TGTGCCAGCAGCCCGCGGGGACAGGGTCTGTTCGGGGCCAACGTCCTGACTTTC; CDR3: CASSPRGQGLFGANVLTF
D: .; V: TRBV10-3; J: TRBJ1-6; size: many; DNA: TGTGTCGGACACCGAGGGTCCTCATCGGTTCGAGAAGGATCACCCCTCCACTTT; CDR3: CVGHRGSSSVREGSPLHF
D: TRBD1; V: TRBV5-1; J: TRBJ1-2; size: many; DNA: TGTGCCAGCAGCTTGGCCTCAGGGGGCAACTATGGCTACACCTTC; CDR3: CASSLASGGNYGYTF
D: .; V: TRBV4-3; J: TRBJ1-1; size: .; DNA: TGCGCCAGCAGCCAGAGGGGGACACTGAACACTGAAGCTTTCTTT; CDR3: CASSQRGTLNTEAFF
D: .; V: TRBV6-7; J: TRBJ1-4; size: .; DNA: TGTGCCAGCAGTTACGGGCCATGGGAGGAAAAACTGTTTTTT; CDR3: CASSYGPWEEKLFF
D: .; V: TRBV7-9; J: TRBJ2-7; size: .; DNA: TGTGCCAGCGCCGCGACAGAAAATGTGGGAGAGCAGTACTTC; CDR3: CASAATENVGEQYF
D: .; V: TRBV19; J: TRBJ2-7; size: few; DNA: TGTGCCACCCTCCTTGGACCCGGGACGGAGTACGAGCAGTACTTC; CDR3: CATLLGPGTEYEQYF
D: .; V: TRBV29-1; J: TRBJ2-7; size: .; DNA: TGCAGCGTTCTGGCGGGGACATACGAGCAGTACTTC; CDR3: CSVLAGTYEQYF
D: TRBD2; V: TRBV29-1; J: TRBJ2-1; size: .; DNA: TGCAGCGTTGAATACGGCGGGAGCGTGTACAATGAGCAGTTCTTC; CDR3: CSVEYGGSVYNEQFF
D: .; V: TRBV3-1; J: TRBJ1-1; size: many; DNA: TGTGCCAGCAGCCAAGAGTATGGCAGTAGGACTGAAGCTTTCTTT; CDR3: CASSQEYGSRTEAFF
D: TRBD2; V: TRBV19; J: TRBJ2-5; size: few; DNA: TGTGCCAGTAGTATACGACAGCCGGGACTAGAGGAAGAGACCCAGTACTTC; CDR3: CASSIRQPGLEEETQYF
D: TRBD1; V: TRBV28; J: TRBJ1-6; size: many; DNA: TGTGCCAGCAGTCTAGGGGTCCTTAAACGGGACAGGGGTTCACCCCTCCACTTT; CDR3: CASSLGVLKRDRGSPLHF
D: TRBD1; V: TRBV19; J: TRBJ2-7; size: many; DNA: TGTGCCAGTAGGGCAGGGACAGGAATTTCCTACGAGCAGTACTTC; CDR3: CASRAGTGISYEQYF
D: .; V: TRBV2; J: TRBJ1-5; size: .; DNA: TGTGCCAGCAGACGGGACACCTATCAGCCCCAGCATTTT; CDR3: CASRRDTYQPQHF
D: .; V: TRBV11-3; J: TRBJ1-4; size: .; DNA: TGTGCCAGCAGCCCCAATATGCACGCTAATGAAAAACTGTTTTTT; CDR3: CASSPNMHANEKLFF
D: .; V: TRBV10-3; J: TRBJ1-5; size: few; DNA: TGTGCCATCAGTGAGTCCCGAGATCAGCCCCAGCATTTT; CDR3: CAISESRDQPQHF
D: .; V: TRBV28; J: TRBJ1-6; size: many; DNA: TGTGCCAGCAGTTTAGGACATTCTCCGTCGGATTCACCCCTCCACTTT; CDR3: CASSLGHSPSDSPLHF
D: .; V: TRBV6-1; J: TRBJ1-3; size: once; DNA: TGTGCCAGCAGTGATTCTGGATGGGGACCCTCTGGAAACACCATATATTTT; CDR3: CASSDSGWGPSGNTIYF
D: .; V: TRBV11-3; J: TRBJ2-1; size: few; DNA: TGTGCCAGCAGCCCCAGGGGAACCTACAATGAGCAGTTCTTC; CDR3: CASSPRGTYNEQFF
D: .; V: TRBV20-1; J: TRBJ1-4; size: many; DNA: TGCAGTGCTAGAGGACTGGGACGCGAAAAACTGTTTTTT; CDR3: CSARGLGREKLFF
D: .; V: TRBV19; J: TRBJ1-2; size: many; DNA: TGTGCCAGTAGCTGGGCAGGGGACTATGGCTACACCTTC; CDR3: CASSWAGDYGYTF
D: TRBD2; V: TRBV5-1; J: TRBJ2-5; size: few; DNA: TGCGCCAGCAGCTTGGCCATTGGACTAGCGGGAGCGGAGACCCAGTACTTC; CDR3: CASSLAIGLAGAETQYF
D: .; V: TRBV19; J: TRBJ1-3; size: few; DNA: TGTGCCAGTAGTATAGGATGGACTGGAAACACCATATATTTT; CDR3: CASSIGWTGNTIYF
D: .; V: TRBV29-1; J: TRBJ1-5; size: .; DNA: TGCAGCGTTGAGTCCAGAACTAGCAATCAGCCCCAGCATTTT; CDR3: CSVESRTSNQPQHF
D: .; V: TRBV20-1; J: TRBJ2-5; size: .; DNA: TGCAGTGCGTCTAGGAAAGAGACCCAGTACTTC; CDR3: CSASRKETQYF
D: .; V: TRBV11-2; J: TRBJ1-4; size: many; DNA: TGTGCCAGCAGCCCCTCGGTCCGACAGGCGGTCGGTGAAAAACTGTTTTTT; CDR3: CASSPSVRQAVGEKLFF
D: .; V: TRBV15; J: TRBJ1-5; size: .; DNA: TGTGCCACCAGCAGAGTGAACGGACAGATTCTGAGCATTCAGCCCCAGCATTTT; CDR3: CATSRVNGQILSIQPQHF
D: .; V: TRBV12-3/TRBV12-4; J: TRBJ1-6; size: many; DNA: TGTGCCAGCAGCCCTGGGACCCCGGGGGGTATGCATTCACCCCTCCACTTT; CDR3: CASSPGTPGGMHSPLHF